Listed below are T cell receptor beta chains from one sample, sequenced in a study of radiotherapy plus CTLA-4 blockade in lung cancer. The table came from immunoSEQ multiplex PCR; TCRdb's copy has only in-frame clones and leaves some out. The data show about 98,000 clones, about 90% seen once. Material: peripheral blood, obtained from a patient treated with radiotherapy plus ipilimumab. Receptors were obtained from a human donor with non-small cell lung cancer that progressed on radiotherapy plus ipilimumab. Each CDR3 is given without its conserved first and last residue. The size of a clone is reported for some rows only, either as once, few or many, or as a class for expanded clones.

CDR3aa: ASSQVGLAGGARDTQY
len: 16
abundance: -
v_gene: TRBV7-2

CDR3aa: ASGGVATGDEQY
len: 12
abundance: -
v_gene: TRBV7-9

CDR3aa: ASPDYNEQF
len: 9
abundance: -
v_gene: TRBV2

CDR3aa: ASSQDRGHTEAF
len: 12
abundance: -
v_gene: TRBV18

CDR3aa: ASSLGLAGGNEQF
len: 13
abundance: -
v_gene: TRBV5-8

CDR3aa: ASSSTRQTEKLF
len: 12
abundance: -
v_gene: TRBV5-1

CDR3aa: ASSPAGGTDTQY
len: 12
abundance: -
v_gene: TRBV5-4

CDR3aa: ASSLRNGTNTGELF
len: 14
abundance: -
v_gene: TRBV5-4

CDR3aa: ASSSLTGRPDTQY
len: 13
abundance: few
v_gene: TRBV5-1

CDR3aa: ASSLVAQETQY
len: 11
abundance: -
v_gene: TRBV7-3

CDR3aa: ASSPHSGGRFGYT
len: 13
abundance: -
v_gene: TRBV27

CDR3aa: ASSFGPGRDQPQH
len: 13
abundance: -
v_gene: TRBV5-6

CDR3aa: ASSLEGTYEQY
len: 11
abundance: -
v_gene: TRBV5-1

CDR3aa: ASSPAVAKNIQY
len: 12
abundance: -
v_gene: TRBV9

CDR3aa: ASSQDAGDSYEQY
len: 13
abundance: -
v_gene: TRBV4-1

CDR3aa: ASSPGQFMNTEAF
len: 13
abundance: -
v_gene: TRBV5-6

CDR3aa: ASSEEGLLGTEAF
len: 13
abundance: few
v_gene: TRBV2

CDR3aa: ASSLAPTGGLNTEAF
len: 15
abundance: few
v_gene: TRBV7-6

CDR3aa: ASRGSGNEQF
len: 10
abundance: -
v_gene: TRBV6-5

CDR3aa: ASSQSAGTAARNDQETQY
len: 18
abundance: -
v_gene: TRBV23-1

CDR3aa: ASSDPTYEQY
len: 10
abundance: once
v_gene: TRBV7-2

CDR3aa: ASSLDTMPSPLH
len: 12
abundance: -
v_gene: TRBV5-1

CDR3aa: ASSLRDEKLF
len: 10
abundance: once
v_gene: TRBV7-9

CDR3aa: ASSGRDRGQETQY
len: 13
abundance: -
v_gene: TRBV6-1

CDR3aa: ASSQGVGAQNEQF
len: 13
abundance: -
v_gene: TRBV4-2

CDR3aa: AWSVGAGGRDEQF
len: 13
abundance: -
v_gene: TRBV30

CDR3aa: VPPTRGRYNEQF
len: 12
abundance: -
v_gene: TRBV12-1

CDR3aa: ASSPGTGLEKLF
len: 12
abundance: -
v_gene: TRBV28

CDR3aa: ASSDRLAGGRETQY
len: 14
abundance: -
v_gene: TRBV6-1

CDR3aa: ASSLLGTAWY
len: 10
abundance: -
v_gene: TRBV7-9

CDR3aa: ASGTSGSWVGDTQY
len: 14
abundance: once
v_gene: TRBV28

CDR3aa: ASSEAPGQGVYEQY
len: 14
abundance: -
v_gene: TRBV6-1

CDR3aa: ASSLRSSPRNGWDTQY
len: 16
abundance: -
v_gene: TRBV11-2

CDR3aa: SVNSGSRTGELF
len: 12
abundance: -
v_gene: TRBV29-1

CDR3aa: ASSLGQDSTEAF
len: 12
abundance: -
v_gene: TRBV11-1

CDR3aa: ASSRDSHSGNTIY
len: 13
abundance: -
v_gene: TRBV5-1

CDR3aa: ATSSVDRVGGKLF
len: 13
abundance: -
v_gene: TRBV15

CDR3aa: ASSTGRSNTIY
len: 11
abundance: -
v_gene: TRBV11-1

CDR3aa: ASSEGGGGTEAF
len: 12
abundance: -
v_gene: TRBV19

CDR3aa: ASSITGYNEQF
len: 11
abundance: -
v_gene: TRBV19

CDR3aa: ASSIALNTGELF
len: 12
abundance: once
v_gene: TRBV19